This T cell receptor (beta chain) was sequenced for a study of T cell repertoires and HLA-DP antigens. This CDR3 is 15 amino acids long. Trimming removed 2 bases from V and 4 bases from J, with 15 bases in between. Per the germline V gene, CDR1 is MNHNY and CDR2 is SVGAGI (reference sequence). To note about this clone: Antigen: not known.

Primers targeted 54 TRBV and 13 TRBJ segments. The method was immunoSEQ multiplex PCR; TCRdb's version includes in-frame clones alone and lacks a portion of them. Found here are about 89,000 clones, around nine tenths of them singletons; the top ten hold about 1.8%. The chain carries TRBV6-6 and TRBJ2-7, with D perhaps being TRBD1 or TRBD2 (7 bases each). The sequence was obtained from a man aged 50 or older in good health and CMV-seronegative. Sequencing used CD4+ T cells from PBMCs. CDR3 residues: CASSYPGTAGYEQYF. CDR3 DNA: TGTGCCAGCAGTTACCCCGGGACAGCGGGATACGAGCAGTACTTC.